This T cell receptor (beta chain) is from a study of T and B cells in COVID-19 patients (dated by TCRdb to the early 2020s). Regarding the complete study: Using TRB and IGH repertoire sequencing of peripheral blood, the study characterized adaptive immunity in COVID-19 patients who had active infection or had recovered. A recovered cohort was made up of 15 to 19 patients contributing approximately 20 samples, mostly after mild to moderate COVID-19 managed as outpatients. Median age was almost 35 years in the recovered cohort versus about 70 years in the active-infection cohort. In the active-infection cohort, about 60% of the 20 patients were critically ill and required mechanical ventilation or ECMO. Comorbidities linked to unfavorable COVID-19 outcome were present in about 90% of the 20 patients in the active-infection cohort. The TCR and BCR sequence repository comprised 30 to 40 patients and under 85 time points, with over 8 million TCR sequences analysed. Because samples were available both during active disease and after recovery, a couple of patients were counted in both the recovered and the active cohorts. An age-matched reference group of over 35 healthy donors negative for COVID-19 antibodies served as the comparison for repertoire analyses. As many as 9 follow-up blood samples were collected from each patient, and in some individuals these samples spanned different disease stages. What the work shows at the level of the full study, not this receptor alone: During active COVID-19 the TRB repertoires were highly clonal, but at recovery diversity and richness rose above the levels seen in healthy donors. The reported TCR clusters were said to need prospective validation before any clinical use. Few blood samples were available from mildly ill patients while symptoms were present, and early samples from severe cases were likewise scarce. The recovered cohort had 2,400 or so exclusive TCR clusters, including about 34 low-pGen clusters. Specific T cell subsets (CD4+/Treg/CD8+) and sorted SARS-CoV-2-responsive or tetramer+ T cells had not yet been sequenced, and these experiments were ongoing. The cohort was considered too small for HLA contributions to COVID-19 susceptibility or severity to be assessed. Strongly skewed TRBV/TRBJ gene usage was reported in patients with COVID-19.

Per the germline V gene, KGHDR is the CDR1 and SFDVKD is the CDR2. V is cut by 6 bases and J by 11 bases, and the space between the germline ends is 4 bases. Counted from cysteine to phenylalanine, this CDR3 has 8 amino acids. The kept DNA is CDR3 alone, 24 bases in frame from the first base. A word on this clonotype: Its antigen is not yet known. No much larger clonotype is one base removed from it; base qualities were not supplied.

Genomic DNA extracted from blood was used in amounts of roughly 250-550 ng for amplification of TRB repertoires. Sequencing was carried out with an Illumina MiSeq. TRB rearrangements were amplified by multiplex PCR with BIOMED2 TRB-A/B primer pools. Illumina-compatible adapters and 7-nucleotide sample barcodes were attached to the amplicons in two consecutive PCRs. Phusion HS II polymerase was used for all library PCRs. The amplicons were purified from gel with the NucleoSpin Gel and PCR Clean-up kit, measured on Qubit, and combined at approximately 4 nM. Before Illumina next-generation sequencing, the quality of the amplicon pool was assessed on an Agilent 2100 Bioanalyzer. The original methods were these. Annotation of TRB rearrangements was done in MiXCR 3.0.8 with the default MiXCR reference library. Sequences with fewer than 2 reads and non-productive reads were filtered out, and every unique CDR3 nucleotide sequence was treated as a single clone. R 3.5.1 was used to calculate clonality, diversity, richness and V-J gene usage. TCR clustering by CDR3 similarity used GLIPH2, with generation probabilities calculated by OLGA. GLIPH2 clusters were kept only when the clusters contained at least four unique TCR clonotypes present in at least three individuals. Clones were called with MiXCR by TCRdb after fastp trimmed the public reads at Q25, and only in-frame beta chains were retained. Rows are unified per CDR3 protein, each entry keeping the most common DNA and genes. The V and J calls were determined by TCRdb, not by the authors. For this sample the table gives about 16,000 distinct CDR3 sequences, of which about a quarter were detected only once. Around 3.1% of the sample rests with the top ten.

The sequence was obtained from a human donor who had recovered from COVID-19. This sequence uses TRBV24-1 and TRBJ2-7; the D gene identity is not certain. The specimen was blood. CDR3 sequence: CATSQEYF. The DNA sequence is given as TGTGCCACCAGTCAGGAGTACTTC.